What follows is one TCR beta chain and its context. It has no known antigen specificity. Base qualities are not recorded, but no much larger clone differs from it by a single base. This record comes from a study of OX40 agonist ivuxolimab in advanced cancers. Regarding the research as a whole: Ivuxolimab was an agonistic, fully human IgG2 monoclonal antibody directed against OX40 (CD134), a costimulatory receptor. Intravenous ivuxolimab was administered to patients every 2 weeks at six dose levels: 0.01, 0.1, 0.3, 1.5, 3 and 10 mg/kg. Of the 50 or so patients in dose escalation, approximately 20 had hepatocellular carcinoma, about 15 had melanoma, 9 had renal cell carcinoma and 9 had head and neck cancer. In the dose-escalation cohort, 70% to 90% of patients were male, and the mean age was around 60 years with a range of roughly 20 to 79. Patients were allowed to have had prior anti-PD-1, anti-PD-L1 or anti-CTLA-4 therapy, and around 41% of the dose-escalation patients had previously received checkpoint inhibitors. Three dose-escalation patients achieved partial responses, one with hepatocellular carcinoma and two with cutaneous melanoma. The purpose of peripheral TCRbeta sequencing was to test whether ivuxolimab changed TCR sequence diversity and led to clonal T-cell expansion. The paper covers the monotherapy dose-escalation part of the phase I ivuxolimab trial, which included N of about 50 patients. Here is what the overall study found, with its caveats: In the 0.1-3.0 mg/kg groups, partial responders had among the lowest normalized peripheral clonal expansion, particularly in CD8+ T cells. At doses of 0.1 to 3.0 mg/kg, clonal expansion of both CD4+ and CD8+ blood T cells was observed from baseline to week 6. Low levels of normalized T-cell clonal expansion were also seen in some patients who did not respond. After ivuxolimab, CD8+ T cells had more expanded clones than CD4+ T cells on average. The antigen specificity of the clonally expanded peripheral T cells was not determined.

Genomic DNA was isolated from the sorted cells so that the TCRbeta CDR3 region could be sequenced. TCRbeta CDR3 regions were sequenced using the immunoSEQ Assay. TCRdb stores this immuneACCESS table with in-frame sequences only. Part of the clones is absent; in the studies checked, under half of the shortfall reflects unresolved V genes, and no reason is known for the rest. The sample contains approximately 70,000 clones, roughly nine tenths of them found a single time. The top ten clonotypes cover 4.8% of the sample. CDR1 KGHSH and CDR2 LQKENI were looked up in the germline V gene. The CDR3 covers 14 residues, taking in both the cysteine and the phenylalanine. Kept here is only the CDR3 DNA, which spans 42 bases and is read in frame from base 1. V and J lose 5 bases and 3 bases, and a span of 13 bases separates them. The trial excluded patients who had a history of autoimmune disease or who were on systemic immunosuppression. Peripheral blood for TCR sequencing was collected from all dose cohorts at baseline, on cycle 4 day 1, and on cycle 7 day 1. Samples were obtained from an open-label, multicenter, first-in-human phase I dose-escalation trial of ivuxolimab. The trial enrolled adults with locally advanced or metastatic head and neck squamous cell, hepatocellular, melanoma or renal cell carcinoma. CD4+ and CD8+ T cells were sorted separately from peripheral blood before TCR sequencing.

This sequence was found in an adult with an advanced solid tumor such as melanoma, head and neck, liver or kidney cancer. Here the sequenced sample was CD4+ or CD8+ T cells sorted from blood, taken in a trial of the OX40 agonist ivuxolimab. The V and J genes are TRBV18 and TRBJ1-1; the D segment could be TRBD1, given 5 matching bases. For the CDR3, the sequence is CASSYLGRDTEAFF. The nucleotide sequence reads as follows: TGTGCCAGCTCATACTTGGGCAGGGACACTGAAGCTTTCTTT.